This T cell receptor (beta chain) derives from a study of T cells in Graves' hyperthyroidism and ophthalmopathy. Overall study: Peripheral blood samples were taken at initial diagnosis, prior to any treatment.

Concerning this clonotype: No antigen is known for it.

Researchers barred patients who had uncontrolled infection, other autoimmune disease, pregnancy or lactation. Clinical symptoms, serum thyroxine, TRAb, thyroid ultrasound and orbital computed tomography informed diagnoses. Study-wide points: In simple terms, a model built on 13 V-J features told ophthalmopathy apart from stable hyperthyroidism.

CDR3 size: 13 residues. Unmatched junction bases numbered 8, after V lost 6 bases and J lost 6 bases. There were TCR beta CDR3 regions amplified from RNA transcripts. First-round RT-PCR of the TCR CDR3 relied on the HTBI primer set. MiXCR was run by TCRdb on the multiplex PCR reads, yielding one entry per CDR3 protein. Of about 600,000 distinct CDR3 sequences in the sample, around 15% were seen once. The chain carries TRBV12-3 or TRBV12-4 and TRBJ2-7; TRBD2 matches 7 bases. The sample comprised blood. This receptor was taken from a woman aged 40 to 55 with Graves' ophthalmopathy. This CDR3 reads CASRTTGEGEQYF. The CDR3 DNA reads as TGTGCCAGCAGGACGACCGGGGAGGGCGAGCAGTACTTC.